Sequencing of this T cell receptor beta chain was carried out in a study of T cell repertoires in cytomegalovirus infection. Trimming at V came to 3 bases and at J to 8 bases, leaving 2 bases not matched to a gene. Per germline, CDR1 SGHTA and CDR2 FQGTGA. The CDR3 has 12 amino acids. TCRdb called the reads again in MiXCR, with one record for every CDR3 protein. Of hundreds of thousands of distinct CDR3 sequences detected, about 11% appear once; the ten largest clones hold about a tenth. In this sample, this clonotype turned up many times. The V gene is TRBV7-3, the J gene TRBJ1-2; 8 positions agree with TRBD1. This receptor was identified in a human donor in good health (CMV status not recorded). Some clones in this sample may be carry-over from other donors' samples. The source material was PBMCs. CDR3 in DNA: TGTGCCAGCAGCTTGACAGGGGAAGGCTACACCTTC. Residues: CASSLTGEGYTF.